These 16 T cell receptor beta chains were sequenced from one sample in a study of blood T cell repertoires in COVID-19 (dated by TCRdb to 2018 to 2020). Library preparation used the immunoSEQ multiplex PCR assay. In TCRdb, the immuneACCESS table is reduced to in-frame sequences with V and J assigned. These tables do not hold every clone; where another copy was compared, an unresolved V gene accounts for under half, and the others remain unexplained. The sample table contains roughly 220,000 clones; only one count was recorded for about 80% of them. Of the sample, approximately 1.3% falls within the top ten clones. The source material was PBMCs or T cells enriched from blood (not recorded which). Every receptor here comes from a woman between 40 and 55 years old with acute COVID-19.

CDR3 region: CASSIDGDYLNTQYF. In nucleotides, the CDR3 is TGTGCCAGCAGCATAGACGGGGACTACCTGAATACGCAGTATTTT. The chain links TRBV9 to TRBJ2-3; 7 bases align to TRBD2. Germline V gene sequence: CDR1 SGDLS, CDR2 YYNGEE. The CDR3 totals 15 residues. The junction had 12 bases not matched to a gene; V was cut back by 4 bases and J by 7 bases.

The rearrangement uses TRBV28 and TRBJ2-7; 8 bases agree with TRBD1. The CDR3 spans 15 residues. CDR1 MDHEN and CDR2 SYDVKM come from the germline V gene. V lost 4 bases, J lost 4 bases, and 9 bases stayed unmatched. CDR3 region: CASSSYRGVVYEQYF. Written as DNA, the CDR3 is TGTGCCAGCAGTTCCTACAGGGGGGTTGTATACGAGCAGTACTTC. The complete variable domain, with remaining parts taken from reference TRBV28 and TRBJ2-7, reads DVKVTQSSRYLVKRTGEKVFLECVQDMDHENMFWYRQDPGLGLRLIYFSYDVKMKEKGDIPEGYSVSREKKERFSLILESASTNQTSMYLCASSSYRGVVYEQYFGPGTRLTVT.

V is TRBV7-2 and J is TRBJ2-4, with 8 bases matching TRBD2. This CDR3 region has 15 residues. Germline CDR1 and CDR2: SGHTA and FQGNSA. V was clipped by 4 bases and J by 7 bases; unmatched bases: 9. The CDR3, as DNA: TGTGCCAGCAGCTCAGCCGGGACTAGAGGGAACATTCAGTACTTC. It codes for CASSSAGTRGNIQYF.

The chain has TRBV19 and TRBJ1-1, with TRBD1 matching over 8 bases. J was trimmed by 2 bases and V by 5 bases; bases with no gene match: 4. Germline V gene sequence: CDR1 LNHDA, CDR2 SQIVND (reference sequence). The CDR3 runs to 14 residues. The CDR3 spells CASSPGQANTEAFF. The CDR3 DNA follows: TGTGCCAGTAGTCCGGGACAGGCAAACACTGAAGCTTTCTTT.

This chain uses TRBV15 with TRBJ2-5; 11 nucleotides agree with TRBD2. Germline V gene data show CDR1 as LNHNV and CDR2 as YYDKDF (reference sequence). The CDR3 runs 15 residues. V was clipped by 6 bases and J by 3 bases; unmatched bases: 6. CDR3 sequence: CATRMGGLAEETQYF. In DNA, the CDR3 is TGTGCCACCAGGATGGGGGGACTAGCGGAAGAGACCCAGTACTTC.

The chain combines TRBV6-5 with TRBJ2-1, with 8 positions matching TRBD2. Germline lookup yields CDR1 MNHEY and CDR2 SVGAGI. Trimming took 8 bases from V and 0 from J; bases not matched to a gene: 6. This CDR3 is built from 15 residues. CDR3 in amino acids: CASLTSATSYNEQFF. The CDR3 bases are TGTGCCAGCCTGACTAGCGCGACCTCCTACAATGAGCAGTTCTTC.

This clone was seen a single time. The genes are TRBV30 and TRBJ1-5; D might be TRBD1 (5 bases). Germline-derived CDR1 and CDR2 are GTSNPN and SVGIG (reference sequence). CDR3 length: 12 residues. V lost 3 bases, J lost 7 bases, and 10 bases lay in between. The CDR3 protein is CAWRTVGQPQHF. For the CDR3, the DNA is TGTGCCTGGAGGACAGTCGGACAGCCCCAGCATTTT.

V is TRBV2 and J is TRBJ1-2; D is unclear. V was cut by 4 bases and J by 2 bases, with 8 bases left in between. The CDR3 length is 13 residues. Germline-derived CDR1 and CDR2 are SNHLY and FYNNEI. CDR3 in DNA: TGTGCCAGCAGTGCTGGCAGGAACTATGGCTACACCTTC. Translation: CASSAGRNYGYTF.

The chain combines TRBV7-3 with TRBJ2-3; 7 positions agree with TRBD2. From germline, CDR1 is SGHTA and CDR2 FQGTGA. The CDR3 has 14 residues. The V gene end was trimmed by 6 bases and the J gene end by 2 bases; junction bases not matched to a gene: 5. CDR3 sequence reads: CASRPGGNTDTQYF. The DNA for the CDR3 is TGTGCCAGCAGGCCGGGGGGAAACACAGATACGCAGTATTTT.

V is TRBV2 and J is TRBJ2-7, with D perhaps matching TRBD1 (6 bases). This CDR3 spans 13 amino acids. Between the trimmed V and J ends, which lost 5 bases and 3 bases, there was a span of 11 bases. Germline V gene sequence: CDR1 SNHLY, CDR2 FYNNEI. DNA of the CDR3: TGTGCCAGCAGTTACTCGGACAGCTACGAGCAGTACTTC. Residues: CASSYSDSYEQYF.

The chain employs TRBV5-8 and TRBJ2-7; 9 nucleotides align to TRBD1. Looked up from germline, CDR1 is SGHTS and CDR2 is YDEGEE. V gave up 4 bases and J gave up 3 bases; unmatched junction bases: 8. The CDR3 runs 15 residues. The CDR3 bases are TGTGCCAGCAGCCTTGGACAGGGGATGGTCTACGAGCAGTACTTC. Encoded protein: CASSLGQGMVYEQYF.

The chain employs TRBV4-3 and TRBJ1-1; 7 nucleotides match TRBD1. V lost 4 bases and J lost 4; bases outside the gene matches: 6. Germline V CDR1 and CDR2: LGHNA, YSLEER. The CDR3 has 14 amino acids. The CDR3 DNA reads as TGCGCCAGCAGCCCGTATACAGGGGCCACTGAAGCTTTCTTT. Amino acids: CASSPYTGATEAFF.

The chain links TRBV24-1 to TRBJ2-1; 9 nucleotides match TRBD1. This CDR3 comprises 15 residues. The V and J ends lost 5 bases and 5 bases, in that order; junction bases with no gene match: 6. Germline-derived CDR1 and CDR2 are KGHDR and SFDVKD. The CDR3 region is CATSARDRVNNEQFF. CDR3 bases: TGTGCCACCAGTGCCCGGGACAGGGTAAACAATGAGCAGTTCTTC.

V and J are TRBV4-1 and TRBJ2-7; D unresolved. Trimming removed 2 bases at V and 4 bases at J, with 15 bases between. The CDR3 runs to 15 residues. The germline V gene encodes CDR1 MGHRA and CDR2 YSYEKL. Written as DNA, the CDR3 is TGCGCCAGCAGCCAAACGACTGTCGTACTGTACGAGCAGTACTTC. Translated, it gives CASSQTTVVLYEQYF.

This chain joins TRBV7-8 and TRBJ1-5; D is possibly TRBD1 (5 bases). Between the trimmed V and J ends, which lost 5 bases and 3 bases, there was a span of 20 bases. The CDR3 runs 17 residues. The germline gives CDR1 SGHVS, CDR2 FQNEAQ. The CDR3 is CASSLQGTGVNNQPQHF. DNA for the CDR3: TGTGCCAGCAGCCTACAAGGAACGGGGGTTAACAATCAGCCCCAGCATTTT.

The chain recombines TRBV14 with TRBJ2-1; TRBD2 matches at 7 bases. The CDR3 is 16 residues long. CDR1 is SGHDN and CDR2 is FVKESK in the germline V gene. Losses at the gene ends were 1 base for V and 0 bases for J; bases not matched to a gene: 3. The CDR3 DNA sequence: TGTGCCAGCAGCCAAGTAGCGGGCGGCTCCTACAATGAGCAGTTCTTC. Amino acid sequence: CASSQVAGGSYNEQFF.